A selection of T cell receptor beta chains follows, all from one sample in a study of cytotoxic CD8 clonotypes in ibrutinib-treated CLL. TCRdb keeps only in-frame clones here, not all; method: immunoSEQ multiplex PCR. The sample lists approximately 130,000 clones, roughly 84% occurring once. The sample here was PBMCs, taken after 24 months of ibrutinib treatment. The receptors here all came from a human donor with chronic lymphocytic leukemia. The CDR3 runs from the conserved cysteine through the conserved F or W. Rows may omit the clone size; those that give it use once, few, many or a size class.

V: TRBV6-4
J: TRBJ1-1
length: 14
size: -
CDR3: CASSEGQGASEAFF

V: TRBV10-3
J: TRBJ2-7
length: 11
size: -
CDR3: CAISALREQYF

V: TRBV6-6
J: TRBJ1-6
length: 14
size: -
CDR3: CASSYSGPDSPLHF

V: TRBV6-4
J: TRBJ2-7
length: 13
size: -
CDR3: CASSLEQGYEQYF

V: TRBV28
J: TRBJ1-3
length: 15
size: -
CDR3: CASSFERYSGNTIYF

V: TRBV7-9
J: TRBJ2-3
length: 12
size: once
CDR3: CASSLSVDTQYF

V: TRBV6-1
J: TRBJ2-2
length: 13
size: once
CDR3: CASRDSYTGELFF

V: TRBV6-1
J: TRBJ1-5
length: 14
size: -
CDR3: CASSRDRAIKPQHF

V: TRBV5-4
J: TRBJ2-3
length: 14
size: once
CDR3: CASSLRAGDDTQYF

V: TRBV7-8
J: TRBJ1-6
length: 15
size: -
CDR3: CASILGQGDNSPLHF

V: TRBV2
J: TRBJ1-5
length: 15
size: -
CDR3: CASRSGKGSNQPQHF

V: TRBV7-9
J: TRBJ1-6
length: 16
size: -
CDR3: CASSLARPRHNSPLHF

V: TRBV6-6
J: TRBJ2-3
length: 15
size: -
CDR3: CARMPGTGTSYTQYF

V: TRBV5-5
J: TRBJ1-1
length: 17
size: -
CDR3: CASCRQWGALRNTEAFF

V: TRBV29-1
J: TRBJ2-2
length: 13
size: -
CDR3: CSAVSGGPRELFF

V: TRBV18
J: TRBJ2-5
length: 14
size: -
CDR3: CASSPKGGGETQYF

V: TRBV6-1
J: TRBJ1-2
length: 12
size: -
CDR3: CASMIHGNGYTF

V: TRBV5-4
J: TRBJ1-6
length: 14
size: -
CDR3: CASSLRGGASPLHF

V: TRBV5-1
J: TRBJ2-7
length: 11
size: -
CDR3: CASSIGGEQYF

V: TRBV30
J: TRBJ1-5
length: 13
size: -
CDR3: CAWSRTNNQPQHF

V: TRBV20-1
J: TRBJ2-7
length: 10
size: -
CDR3: CSADNYEQYF

V: TRBV19
J: TRBJ1-1
length: 12
size: few
CDR3: CASSWGHTEAFF

V: TRBV6-5
J: TRBJ1-3
length: 13
size: -
CDR3: CATVRASGNTIYF

V: TRBV18
J: TRBJ1-4
length: 14
size: -
CDR3: CASSPGTENEKLFF

V: TRBV7-9
J: TRBJ2-7
length: 16
size: -
CDR3: CASSLARGGAANEQYF

V: TRBV29-1
J: TRBJ1-1
length: 14
size: -
CDR3: CSVEDRGRKTEAFF

V: TRBV6-6
J: TRBJ2-3
length: 12
size: -
CDR3: CASGVSTDTQYF

V: TRBV27
J: TRBJ2-1
length: 15
size: -
CDR3: CASSLGGSSYNEQFF

V: TRBV21-1
J: TRBJ2-1
length: 13
size: -
CDR3: CASALSSYNEQFF

V: TRBV7-2
J: TRBJ2-3
length: 10
size: -
CDR3: CASSLVHTVF

V: TRBV7-3
J: TRBJ2-5
length: 15
size: -
CDR3: CASSLIGGAGETQYF